The rows below give T cell receptor beta chains drawn from one sample of a study of blood T cell repertoires in COVID-19. TCRdb's table, derived via immunoSEQ multiplex PCR, lists solely in-frame clones and lacks some. This table holds approximately 300,000 clones, 85% to 90% found once. Sequencing was performed on PBMCs or T cells enriched from blood (not recorded which). The receptors stem from a young woman who had recovered from COVID-19. The CDR3 runs from the conserved cysteine through the conserved F or W. The D gene is left open where the match is weak. Only part of the rows carry a size: once, few, many, or a class if the clone is expanded.

D gene: TRBD2; clone size: -; V gene: TRBV7-6; J gene: TRBJ2-3; CDR3 protein: CASSFGGGSTDTQYF; CDR3 DNA: TGTGCCAGCAGCTTTGGCGGGGGGAGCACAGATACGCAGTATTTT
D gene: -; clone size: -; V gene: TRBV11-2; J gene: TRBJ2-1; CDR3 protein: CASRPPGDSYNEQFF; CDR3 DNA: TGTGCCAGCAGACCCCCAGGGGACTCCTACAATGAGCAGTTCTTC
D gene: -; clone size: -; V gene: TRBV30; J gene: TRBJ1-1; CDR3 protein: CAWTGSGHRLNTEAFF; CDR3 DNA: TGTGCCTGGACTGGGTCGGGACACCGCTTGAACACTGAAGCTTTCTTT
D gene: -; clone size: once; V gene: TRBV19; J gene: TRBJ1-5; CDR3 protein: CASSMVSGVQPQHF; CDR3 DNA: TGTGCCAGTAGTATGGTCTCGGGGGTTCAGCCCCAGCATTTT
D gene: TRBD2; clone size: -; V gene: TRBV24-1; J gene: TRBJ2-1; CDR3 protein: CATSDLSGSSYNEQFF; CDR3 DNA: TGTGCCACCAGTGATCTTAGCGGGAGCTCCTACAATGAGCAGTTCTTC
D gene: -; clone size: -; V gene: TRBV11-2; J gene: TRBJ2-3; CDR3 protein: CASSYASAVQDTQYF; CDR3 DNA: TGTGCCAGCAGCTACGCTAGCGCGGTGCAAGATACGCAGTATTTT
D gene: -; clone size: once; V gene: TRBV4-1; J gene: TRBJ1-4; CDR3 protein: CASSQVAGREKLFF; CDR3 DNA: TGCGCCAGCAGCCAAGTGGCAGGGCGGGAAAAACTGTTTTTT
D gene: TRBD1; clone size: -; V gene: TRBV10-3; J gene: TRBJ1-5; CDR3 protein: CAITIDRATYSNQPQHF; CDR3 DNA: TGTGCCATCACCATCGACAGGGCGACTTATAGCAATCAGCCCCAGCATTTT
D gene: TRBD1; clone size: -; V gene: TRBV7-9; J gene: TRBJ2-7; CDR3 protein: CASSSMDRGRAYEQYF; CDR3 DNA: TGTGCCAGCAGCTCGATGGACAGGGGAAGGGCCTACGAGCAGTACTTC
D gene: -; clone size: -; V gene: TRBV2; J gene: TRBJ1-6; CDR3 protein: CASSLRTTESPLHF; CDR3 DNA: TGTGCCAGCAGTTTGAGGACAACCGAGTCACCCCTCCACTTT
D gene: TRBD2; clone size: -; V gene: TRBV9; J gene: TRBJ2-1; CDR3 protein: CASSLAGPYNEQFF; CDR3 DNA: TGTGCCAGCAGTCTAGCGGGACCCTACAATGAGCAGTTCTTC
D gene: TRBD2; clone size: -; V gene: TRBV28; J gene: TRBJ2-5; CDR3 protein: CASRPSLAGGTQYF; CDR3 DNA: TGTGCCAGCAGACCCTCACTAGCGGGAGGGACCCAGTACTTC
D gene: -; clone size: -; V gene: TRBV10-2; J gene: TRBJ2-7; CDR3 protein: CASSESWSSGDEQYF; CDR3 DNA: TGCGCCAGCAGTGAGTCTTGGAGTAGCGGAGACGAGCAGTACTTC
D gene: TRBD2; clone size: -; V gene: TRBV18; J gene: TRBJ2-2; CDR3 protein: CASSGLAGNTGELFF; CDR3 DNA: TGTGCCAGCTCCGGACTAGCAGGGAACACCGGGGAGCTGTTTTTT
D gene: -; clone size: -; V gene: TRBV3-1/TRBV3-2; J gene: TRBJ2-1; CDR3 protein: CASSQESWNEQFF; CDR3 DNA: TGTGCCAGCAGCCAAGAGAGCTGGAATGAGCAGTTCTTC
D gene: -; clone size: -; V gene: TRBV6-4; J gene: TRBJ2-1; CDR3 protein: CASSDSGGADEQFF; CDR3 DNA: TGTGCCAGCAGTGACTCAGGGGGGGCGGACGAGCAGTTCTTC
D gene: TRBD1; clone size: once; V gene: TRBV18; J gene: TRBJ2-2; CDR3 protein: CASSPGQGAGGELFF; CDR3 DNA: TGTGCCAGCTCACCCGGACAGGGGGCAGGCGGGGAGCTGTTTTTT
D gene: -; clone size: once; V gene: TRBV11-2; J gene: TRBJ2-1; CDR3 protein: CASSLGLLNEQFF; CDR3 DNA: TGTGCCAGCAGCTTAGGGCTCCTCAATGAGCAGTTCTTC
D gene: -; clone size: few; V gene: TRBV5-5; J gene: TRBJ1-1; CDR3 protein: CASSLPPGRGSTEAFF; CDR3 DNA: TGTGCCAGCAGCTTGCCCCCCGGCAGGGGTAGCACTGAAGCTTTCTTT
D gene: TRBD2; clone size: -; V gene: TRBV7-9; J gene: TRBJ2-7; CDR3 protein: CASSQWTGGGSEQYF; CDR3 DNA: TGTGCCAGCAGCCAATGGACGGGGGGTGGCTCCGAGCAGTACTTC
D gene: -; clone size: -; V gene: TRBV7-7; J gene: TRBJ2-7; CDR3 protein: CASSLGNTGIYEQYF; CDR3 DNA: TGTGCCAGCAGCTTGGGAAATACAGGGATTTACGAGCAGTACTTC
D gene: -; clone size: -; V gene: TRBV10-3; J gene: TRBJ2-1; CDR3 protein: CAISGLGAYNEQFF; CDR3 DNA: TGTGCCATCAGTGGTCTCGGAGCGTACAATGAGCAGTTCTTC
D gene: TRBD1; clone size: -; V gene: TRBV10-1; J gene: TRBJ1-1; CDR3 protein: CASSRGQEPTEAFF; CDR3 DNA: TGCGCCAGCAGCCGAGGACAGGAACCCACTGAAGCTTTCTTT
D gene: -; clone size: -; V gene: TRBV12-5; J gene: TRBJ2-7; CDR3 protein: CASGLGAGNEQYF; CDR3 DNA: TGTGCTAGTGGTTTGGGGGCAGGGAACGAGCAGTACTTC
D gene: -; clone size: -; V gene: TRBV4-1; J gene: TRBJ1-5; CDR3 protein: CASSQGYAIGVNQPQHF; CDR3 DNA: TGCGCCAGCAGCCAAGGATATGCGATAGGGGTCAATCAGCCCCAGCATTTT
D gene: -; clone size: once; V gene: TRBV29-1; J gene: TRBJ2-6; CDR3 protein: CSALDRQPYSGANVLTF; CDR3 DNA: TGCAGCGCACTCGACAGGCAACCGTACTCTGGGGCCAACGTCCTGACTTTC
D gene: -; clone size: -; V gene: TRBV6-5; J gene: TRBJ1-2; CDR3 protein: CASSSSIRAANGYTF; CDR3 DNA: TGTGCCAGCAGTTCAAGTATCAGGGCCGCGAATGGCTACACCTTC
D gene: TRBD2; clone size: -; V gene: TRBV2; J gene: TRBJ2-1; CDR3 protein: CASDLGGAGAIQFF; CDR3 DNA: TGTGCCAGCGACCTAGGAGGGGCGGGAGCTATCCAGTTCTTC
D gene: TRBD1; clone size: -; V gene: TRBV27; J gene: TRBJ1-1; CDR3 protein: CASISTDRGLRVNTEAFF; CDR3 DNA: TGTGCCAGCATATCAACAGACAGGGGGCTTAGGGTGAACACTGAAGCTTTCTTT
D gene: -; clone size: -; V gene: TRBV4-1; J gene: TRBJ2-7; CDR3 protein: CASSRSTSGITYEQYF; CDR3 DNA: TGCGCCAGCAGCCGATCAACCTCCGGGATCACCTACGAGCAGTACTTC
D gene: -; clone size: -; V gene: TRBV19; J gene: TRBJ1-1; CDR3 protein: CASSIRVSDTEAFF; CDR3 DNA: TGTGCCAGTAGTATCAGGGTATCGGACACTGAAGCTTTCTTT
D gene: -; clone size: -; V gene: TRBV19; J gene: TRBJ2-6; CDR3 protein: CASSIQGSGANVLTF; CDR3 DNA: TGTGCCAGTAGTATACAGGGCTCTGGGGCCAACGTCCTGACTTTC
D gene: -; clone size: -; V gene: TRBV3-1/TRBV3-2; J gene: TRBJ1-2; CDR3 protein: CASSQDARVQYYGYTF; CDR3 DNA: TGTGCCAGCAGCCAAGATGCCCGAGTCCAATACTATGGCTACACCTTC
D gene: TRBD2; clone size: -; V gene: TRBV11-2; J gene: TRBJ2-2; CDR3 protein: CASSREASGGFGELFF; CDR3 DNA: TGTGCCAGCAGCCGAGAGGCCAGCGGGGGATTCGGGGAGCTGTTTTTT
D gene: -; clone size: -; V gene: TRBV28; J gene: TRBJ1-5; CDR3 protein: CASSLWDSNQPQHF; CDR3 DNA: TGTGCCAGCAGTTTATGGGACAGTAATCAGCCCCAGCATTTT
D gene: -; clone size: -; V gene: TRBV27; J gene: TRBJ1-1; CDR3 protein: CASSLNAGRTEAFF; CDR3 DNA: TGTGCCAGCAGCCTCAATGCAGGGCGCACTGAAGCTTTCTTT
D gene: TRBD1; clone size: -; V gene: TRBV13; J gene: TRBJ1-1; CDR3 protein: CASSGTDRIVPNTEAFF; CDR3 DNA: TGTGCCAGCAGCGGCACGGACAGGATCGTTCCAAACACTGAAGCTTTCTTT
D gene: -; clone size: -; V gene: TRBV27; J gene: TRBJ2-1; CDR3 protein: CASSPLSGHIYNEQFF; CDR3 DNA: TGTGCCAGCAGTCCTCTATCGGGACACATCTACAATGAGCAGTTCTTC
D gene: -; clone size: -; V gene: TRBV6-5; J gene: TRBJ1-6; CDR3 protein: CASRDGTLYNSPLHF; CDR3 DNA: TGTGCCAGCAGGGACGGGACACTTTATAATTCACCCCTCCACTTT
D gene: -; clone size: -; V gene: TRBV2; J gene: TRBJ2-7; CDR3 protein: CASSAPGLLSYEQYF; CDR3 DNA: TGTGCCAGCAGTGCACCGGGACTCCTCTCCTACGAGCAGTACTTC
D gene: -; clone size: -; V gene: TRBV5-4; J gene: TRBJ2-1; CDR3 protein: CASSFLVSSSYNEQFF; CDR3 DNA: TGTGCCAGCAGCTTCCTAGTATCTTCTTCCTACAATGAGCAGTTCTTC
D gene: -; clone size: -; V gene: TRBV6-5; J gene: TRBJ1-6; CDR3 protein: CASTVQEGGSPLHF; CDR3 DNA: TGTGCCAGCACCGTTCAGGAAGGGGGTTCACCCCTCCACTTT
D gene: TRBD1; clone size: -; V gene: TRBV28; J gene: TRBJ2-2; CDR3 protein: CASSSGQGTGELFF; CDR3 DNA: TGTGCCAGCAGTTCGGGACAGGGGACCGGGGAGCTGTTTTTT
D gene: TRBD1; clone size: -; V gene: TRBV13; J gene: TRBJ2-1; CDR3 protein: CASSQHRGHEQFF; CDR3 DNA: TGTGCCAGCAGCCAACACAGGGGCCATGAGCAGTTCTTC
D gene: -; clone size: many; V gene: TRBV3-1/TRBV3-2; J gene: TRBJ2-7; CDR3 protein: CASSQLLAGLYEQYF; CDR3 DNA: TGTGCCAGCAGCCAGCTCTTGGCAGGGCTGTACGAGCAGTACTTC
D gene: TRBD2; clone size: once; V gene: TRBV20-1; J gene: TRBJ2-3; CDR3 protein: CSASPPGLAGSTDTQYF; CDR3 DNA: TGCAGTGCTAGTCCTCCGGGACTAGCGGGGAGCACAGATACGCAGTATTTT
D gene: TRBD1; clone size: -; V gene: TRBV19; J gene: TRBJ2-5; CDR3 protein: CASSRGTGVETQYF; CDR3 DNA: TGTGCCAGTAGTCGCGGGACAGGGGTCGAGACCCAGTACTTC
D gene: TRBD1; clone size: -; V gene: TRBV28; J gene: TRBJ2-1; CDR3 protein: CASNQDRGQQFF; CDR3 DNA: TGTGCCAGCAACCAGGACAGGGGTCAGCAGTTCTTC
D gene: TRBD1; clone size: once; V gene: TRBV30; J gene: TRBJ1-1; CDR3 protein: CAWVDPGGEAFF; CDR3 DNA: TGTGCCTGGGTGGACCCAGGGGGTGAAGCTTTCTTT
D gene: -; clone size: -; V gene: TRBV2; J gene: TRBJ1-3; CDR3 protein: CASRTQEGWNTIYF; CDR3 DNA: TGTGCCAGCAGGACACAGGAAGGTTGGAACACCATATATTTT
D gene: TRBD1; clone size: -; V gene: TRBV5-1; J gene: TRBJ1-2; CDR3 protein: CASSSGQGPAKDKSGYTF; CDR3 DNA: TGCGCCAGCAGCTCGGGACAGGGGCCCGCAAAAGATAAGTCTGGCTACACCTTC
D gene: -; clone size: -; V gene: TRBV6-5; J gene: TRBJ2-3; CDR3 protein: CASSSGVGTDTQYF; CDR3 DNA: TGTGCCAGCAGTTCGGGAGTGGGGACAGATACGCAGTATTTT
D gene: TRBD1; clone size: -; V gene: TRBV2; J gene: TRBJ1-4; CDR3 protein: CASSEAGGQRSRLFF; CDR3 DNA: TGTGCCAGCAGTGAAGCTGGGGGACAGCGGTCGAGATTGTTTTTT
D gene: -; clone size: once; V gene: TRBV7-8; J gene: TRBJ1-1; CDR3 protein: CASSLASGGRTEAFF; CDR3 DNA: TGTGCCAGCAGCTTAGCGTCGGGGGGTCGCACTGAAGCTTTCTTT